There are many counts of the clone carrying this T cell receptor (beta chain). Its antigen remains unknown. Germline loops: CDR1 LGHDT, CDR2 YNNKEL (reference sequence). Trimming removed 4 bases from V and 3 bases from J, with 12 bases in between. The CDR3 contains 14 residues. The entry originates in a study of early T cells in non-severe SARS-CoV-2 infection. About the study: The study sequenced bulk RNA from unsorted whole blood, with chains unpaired.

Study-level results: Database matching using VDJdb favored anti-spike CD8 responses, with private and CD4 specificities left missing.

Unique molecular identifiers (one per individual cDNA molecule) were attached. MiXCR was run by TCRdb on the 5' RACE reads, yielding one entry per CDR3 protein. The sample shows tens of thousands of distinct CDR3 sequences, 20% to 25% of them seen only once. Sequences were derived from whole blood, sampled at baseline. The sequence came from an adult who was a healthcare worker with PCR-confirmed SARS-CoV-2 infection or an uninfected control (not recorded which). J is TRBJ2-5 and V is TRBV3-1; D is possibly TRBD1 (6 bases). CDR3 DNA sequence: TGTGCCAGCAGCCCCCTGGGACATAAAGAGACCCAGTACTTC. Its protein is CASSPLGHKETQYF.